Below are 22 T cell receptor beta chains sequenced from a single sample in a study of shared clonotypes between healthy human individuals (dated by TCRdb to the early 2020s). The library was built by means of the immunoSEQ multiplex PCR assay. This is the immuneACCESS table as TCRdb keeps it, with only in-frame sequences that have V and J called. A part of the clones is gone; compared with another copy, unresolved V genes explain less than half, and the rest is unexplained. The table for this sample lists millions of clones; 93% of them were counted only once. The ten biggest clones cover approximately 0.4% of the sample. The sample comprised naive CD4+ T cells from PBMCs. The cell subset or site label of this sample denotes: CD45RA+ positively selected. All receptors derive from a man younger than 35 in good health. Some clones in this sample may be carry-over from other donors' samples.

The rearrangement uses TRBV7-2 and TRBJ1-4; tentatively, D is TRBD1 (6 bases). Trimming took 1 base from V and 8 from J, leaving 14 bases between them. The germline V gene has CDR1 SGHTA and CDR2 FQGNSA. CDR3 length equals 15 residues. The CDR3 nucleotides are TGTGCCAGCAGCTTAGTGGGGGGCGCAGAGGAAAAACTGTTTTTT. Its protein is CASSLVGGAEEKLFF.

The V and J genes are TRBV18 and TRBJ1-1; D gene uncertain. This CDR3 comprises 17 residues. Germline V gene lookup returns CDR1 KGHSH and CDR2 LQKENI. V was shortened by 1 base and J by 3 bases, with 18 bases between the two germline ends. In DNA form, the CDR3 reads TGTGCCAGCTCACCACGTTTCGGCCGACCGAAGGACACTGAAGCTTTCTTT. This gives the protein CASSPRFGRPKDTEAFF.

This sequence joins TRBV18 and TRBJ2-7; D is undetermined. This CDR3 comprises 15 residues. The V end was cut by 0 bases, the J end by 0 bases, with 9 bases between. The germline V gene encodes CDR1 KGHSH and CDR2 LQKENI. The CDR3 protein is CASSPPGWSSYEQYF. In DNA form, the CDR3 reads TGTGCCAGCTCACCACCGGGGTGGAGCTCCTACGAGCAGTACTTC.

In the case of this clone: Different DNA sequences within this sample yield the same CDR3. The V call is TRBV7-9, the J call TRBJ1-1; D is ambiguous. Germline V gene sequence: CDR1 SEHNR, CDR2 FQNEAQ (reference sequence). The CDR3 is 13 amino acids. Between the trimmed V and J ends, which lost 1 base and 0 bases, there was a span of 3 bases. The CDR3 sequence: CASSLEMNTEAFF. The CDR3 region has the DNA TGTGCCAGCAGCTTAGAGATGAACACTGAAGCTTTCTTT.

This sequence joins TRBV5-1 and TRBJ2-1; tentative D call: TRBD2 (6 bases). CDR3 length: 14 residues. V lost 1 base to trimming and J lost 9 bases, with 14 bases between them. Germline V gene data show CDR1 as SGHRS and CDR2 as YFSETQ. CDR3 bases: TGCGCCAGCAGCTTGACGGGGGTTTTCGGTGAGCAGTTCTTC. Translating it yields CASSLTGVFGEQFF.

The chain employs TRBV7-2 and TRBJ2-7; D is possibly TRBD2 (7 bases). This CDR3 has 13 amino acids. CDR1 is SGHTA and CDR2 is FQGNSA in the germline V gene. V lost 3 bases, J lost 7 bases, and 13 bases lay in between. CDR3 in amino acids: CASSFGGAREQYF. The CDR3 DNA sequence: TGTGCCAGCAGCTTTGGGGGGGCCCGGGAGCAGTACTTC.

Turning to this clone: The same CDR3 arises from other DNA sequences in this sample as well. This CDR3 is CASSESGNYGYTF. As DNA, the CDR3 is TGTGCCAGCAGTGAATCGGGAAACTATGGCTACACCTTC. The chain employs TRBV2 and TRBJ1-2; no clear D gene. Trimming removed 2 bases at V and 2 bases at J, with 6 bases between. In germline, CDR1 is SNHLY, CDR2 FYNNEI. This CDR3 region has 13 residues.

J is TRBJ2-3 and V is TRBV27; a possible D gene is TRBD1 (6 bases). The V end was cut by 3 bases, the J end by 0 bases, with 13 bases between. This CDR3 contains 16 residues. The germline gives CDR1 MNHEY, CDR2 SMNVEV (reference sequence). CDR3: CASSLRGRTSTDTQYF. CDR3 in DNA: TGTGCCAGCAGTTTGAGGGGGAGAACTAGCACAGATACGCAGTATTTT.

The chain carries TRBV11-2 and TRBJ1-4; unclear D gene. V was pared by 0 bases and J by 8 bases, with 16 bases between. Germline loops: CDR1 SGHAT, CDR2 FQNNGV. The CDR3 consists of 16 residues. The CDR3: CASSLETRTGGEKLFF. The CDR3 bases are TGTGCCAGCAGCTTAGAAACCCGGACTGGTGGGGAAAAACTGTTTTTT.

The chain joins TRBV18 to TRBJ2-3; 9 bases are a match to TRBD2. The J segment lost 1 base and the V segment lost 3 bases, leaving 5 bases of the junction unmatched. Germline V gives CDR1 KGHSH, CDR2 LQKENI. CDR3 size: 16 residues. The chain's CDR3 is CASSPLAGARTDTQYF. The CDR3 DNA is TGTGCCAGCTCACCTTTAGCGGGAGCGCGCACAGATACGCAGTATTTT.

This sequence joins TRBV29-1 and TRBJ2-7; a possible D gene is TRBD2 (5 bases). V dropped 4 bases and J dropped 3 bases, with 22 bases sitting between them. This CDR3 is built from 16 residues. Per germline, CDR1 SQVTM and CDR2 ANQGSEA. CDR3 region: CSVGLVRFGRDYEQYF. CDR3 sequence (DNA): TGCAGCGTTGGCCTTGTCCGGTTTGGGAGAGACTACGAGCAGTACTTC.

This rearrangement joins TRBV28 to TRBJ2-7; D unresolved. V was cut by 6 bases and J by 5 bases, with 20 bases left in between. In germline, CDR1 is MDHEN, CDR2 SYDVKM. The CDR3 covers 15 residues. CDR3 bases: TGTGCCAGCAGGGCTGACGGGCCCATAAGGGACGAGCAGTACTTC. Encoded protein: CASRADGPIRDEQYF.

This clone was seen just once. The chain couples TRBV6-5 to TRBJ2-1, with D maybe TRBD2 (5 bases). The CDR3 has 15 residues. Per germline, CDR1 MNHEY and CDR2 SVGAGI. Trimming cost V 2 bases and J 8 bases, with 16 bases left between them. CDR3 coding DNA: TGTGCCAGCAGTTACGGGAGCTCCCCGGGCGATGAGCAGTTCTTC. This gives the protein CASSYGSSPGDEQFF.

Here the CDR3 reads CASSLTSSGAGELFF. The CDR3, as DNA: TGTGCCAGCAGCTTAACATCTTCGGGAGCCGGGGAGCTGTTTTTT. The chain uses TRBV7-9 and TRBJ2-2; D perhaps matches TRBD2 (6 bases). Germline loops: CDR1 SEHNR, CDR2 FQNEAQ (reference sequence). V dropped 2 bases and J dropped 6 bases, with 13 bases sitting between them. The CDR3 contains 15 residues.

The CDR3 sequence: CASSFADGFLYEQYF. CDR3 DNA sequence: TGTGCCAGCAGCTTTGCCGACGGCTTTCTCTACGAGCAGTACTTC. The chain is built from TRBV7-6 and TRBJ2-7; D unresolved. Trimming cost V 3 bases and J 3 bases, with 15 bases left between them. CDR1 and CDR2 (germline): SGHVS, FNYEAQ. This CDR3 comprises 15 residues.

This chain uses TRBV5-6 with TRBJ2-2, with a weak D call TRBD2 (5 bases). Trimming removed 1 base at V and 4 bases at J, with 8 bases between. Germline V gene lookup returns CDR1 SGHDT and CDR2 YYEEEE. The CDR3 sequence is 14 residues long. The CDR3 sequence is CASSLFRGTGELFF. The CDR3 DNA follows: TGTGCCAGCAGCTTGTTTCGGGGCACCGGGGAGCTGTTTTTT.

This clone was observed a handful of times. Other DNA sequences of this sample code for an identical CDR3. The J gene is TRBJ1-1, the V gene TRBV19; a possible D gene is TRBD1 (5 bases). Germline V gene data show CDR1 as LNHDA and CDR2 as SQIVND (reference sequence). The CDR3 length is 13 residues. V gave up 5 bases and J gave up 0 bases, with 7 bases separating them. As DNA, the CDR3 is TGTGCCAGTAGTTCGACAGTGAACACTGAAGCTTTCTTT. Residues: CASSSTVNTEAFF.

This clone came up once. The J gene is TRBJ2-3, the V gene TRBV5-5, with D perhaps given as TRBD1 or TRBD2 (5 bases each). Germline V gives CDR1 SGHKS, CDR2 YYEKEE (reference sequence). The V and J ends lost 0 bases and 2 bases respectively, with 7 bases between them. The CDR3 spans 14 residues. As DNA, the CDR3 is TGTGCCAGCAGCTTGGAGGGGACCACAGATACGCAGTATTTT. This codes for CASSLEGTTDTQYF.

The V call is TRBV12-5, the J call TRBJ2-5, with no clear D. Germline lookup yields CDR1 LGHNT and CDR2 FRNRAP. V was trimmed by 4 bases and J by 0 bases, leaving 12 bases between them. The CDR3 length is 15 residues. The CDR3 DNA is TGTGCTAGTGGTTCCGGTTCGCGAAACCAAGAGACCCAGTACTTC. Its protein product is CASGSGSRNQETQYF.

This clone was recorded once. The rearrangement uses TRBV28 and TRBJ1-5; possible D gene TRBD1, 5 bases. The CDR3 length is 16 residues. Per germline, CDR1 MDHEN and CDR2 SYDVKM. The V gene lost 6 bases and the J gene lost 0 bases, with 15 bases spanning the gap. Here the CDR3 DNA reads TGTGCCAGCAGCACCACAGGAGATTATAGCAATCAGCCCCAGCATTTT. Amino acids: CASSTTGDYSNQPQHF.

Remarks on this clone: Additional DNA sequences in this sample encode the identical CDR3. The chain carries TRBV30 and TRBJ1-1; no clear D. Trimming removed 0 bases at V and 5 bases at J, with 7 bases between. Germline V gives CDR1 GTSNPN, CDR2 SVGIG (reference sequence). This CDR3 is 12 amino acids long. The CDR3 DNA sequence: TGTGCCTGGAGTGTACCTGGGACTGAAGCTTTCTTT. Protein: CAWSVPGTEAFF. Variable domain in full (rest from reference TRBV30 and TRBJ1-1): SQTIHQWPATLVQPVGSPLSLECTVEGTSNPNLYWYRQAAGRGLQLLFYSVGIGQISSEVPQNLSASRPQDRQFILSSKKLLLSDSGFYLCAWSVPGTEAFFGQGTRLTVV.

V usage is TRBV7-9 and J usage is TRBJ2-5; D unclear. The ends were cut back, 5 bases at V and 2 bases at J, with 15 bases in the middle. This CDR3 comprises 15 residues. The germline V gene has CDR1 SEHNR and CDR2 FQNEAQ (reference sequence). The CDR3 sequence is CASSPVGGRQETQYF. The DNA for the CDR3 is TGTGCCAGCAGCCCTGTCGGTGGACGGCAAGAGACCCAGTACTTC.